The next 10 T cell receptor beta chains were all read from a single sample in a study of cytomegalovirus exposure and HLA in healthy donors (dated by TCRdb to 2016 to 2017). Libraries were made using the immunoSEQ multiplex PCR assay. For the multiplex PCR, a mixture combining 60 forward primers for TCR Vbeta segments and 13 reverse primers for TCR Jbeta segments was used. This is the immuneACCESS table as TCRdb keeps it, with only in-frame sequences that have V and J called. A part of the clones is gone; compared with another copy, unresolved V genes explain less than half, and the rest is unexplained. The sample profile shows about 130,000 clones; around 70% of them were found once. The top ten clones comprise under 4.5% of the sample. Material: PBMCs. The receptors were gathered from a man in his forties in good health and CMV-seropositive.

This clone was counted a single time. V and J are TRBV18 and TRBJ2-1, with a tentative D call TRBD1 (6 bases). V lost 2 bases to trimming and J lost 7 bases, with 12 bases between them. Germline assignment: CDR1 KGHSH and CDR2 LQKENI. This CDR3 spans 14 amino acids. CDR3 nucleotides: TGTGCCAGCTCACCAGGGGGCGGCCAAAATGAGCAGTTCTTC. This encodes CASSPGGGQNEQFF.

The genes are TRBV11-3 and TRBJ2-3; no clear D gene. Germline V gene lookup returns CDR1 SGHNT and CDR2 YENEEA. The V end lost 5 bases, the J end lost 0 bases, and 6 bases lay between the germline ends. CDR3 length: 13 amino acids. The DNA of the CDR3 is TGTGCCAGCAGCCTCCGGAGCACAGATACGCAGTATTTT. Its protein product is CASSLRSTDTQYF. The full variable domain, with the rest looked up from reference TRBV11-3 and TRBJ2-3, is EAGVVQSPRYKIIEKKQPVAFWCNPISGHNTLYWYLQNLGQGPELLIRYENEEAVDDSQLPKDRFSAERLKGVDSTLKIQPAELGDSAVYLCASSLRSTDTQYFGPGTRLTVL.

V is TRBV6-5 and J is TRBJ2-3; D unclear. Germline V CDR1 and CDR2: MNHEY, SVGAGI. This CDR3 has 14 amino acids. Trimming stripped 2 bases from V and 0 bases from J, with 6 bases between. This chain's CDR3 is CASSYGPSTDTQYF. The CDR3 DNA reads TGTGCCAGCAGTTACGGCCCTAGCACAGATACGCAGTATTTT.

CDR3 sequence reads: CASSEAGTGGERVSYEQYF. In DNA, the CDR3 is TGTGCCAGCAGTGAAGCGGGGACAGGGGGCGAACGGGTCTCCTACGAGCAGTACTTC. J is TRBJ2-7 and V is TRBV6-1, with TRBD1 identical over 12 bases. This CDR3 region has 19 residues. Trimming at V came to 0 bases and at J to 0 bases, leaving 9 bases not matched to a gene. Germline V lookup: CDR1 MNHNS, CDR2 SASEGT.

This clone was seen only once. In DNA, the CDR3 is TGTGCCAGCGGGGGCGGGTCCTACGAGCAGTACTTC. Its protein is CASGGGSYEQYF. The chain joins TRBV5-4 to TRBJ2-7, with D possibly being TRBD1 (6 bases). Germline assignment: CDR1 SGHNT and CDR2 YYREEE (reference sequence). The length of the CDR3 is 12 residues. The V end lost 7 bases, the J end lost 1 base, and 9 bases lay between the germline ends.

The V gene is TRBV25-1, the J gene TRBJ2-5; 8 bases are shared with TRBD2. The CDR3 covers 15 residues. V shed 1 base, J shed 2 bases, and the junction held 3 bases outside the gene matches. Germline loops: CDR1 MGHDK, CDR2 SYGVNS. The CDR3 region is CASSEFGRAQETQYF. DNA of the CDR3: TGTGCCAGCAGTGAATTCGGGAGGGCGCAAGAGACCCAGTACTTC.

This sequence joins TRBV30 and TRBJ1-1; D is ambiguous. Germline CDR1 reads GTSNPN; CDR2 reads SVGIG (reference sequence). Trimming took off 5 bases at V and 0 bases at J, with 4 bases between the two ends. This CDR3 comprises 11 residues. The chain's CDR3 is CAWAVNTEAFF. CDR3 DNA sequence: TGTGCCTGGGCAGTGAACACTGAAGCTTTCTTT.

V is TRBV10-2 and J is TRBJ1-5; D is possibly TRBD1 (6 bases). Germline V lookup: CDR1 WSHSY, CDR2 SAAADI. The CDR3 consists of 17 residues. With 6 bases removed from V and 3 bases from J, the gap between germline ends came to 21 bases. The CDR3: CASSLQGAPAPNQPQHF. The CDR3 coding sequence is TGCGCCAGCAGCCTACAGGGTGCCCCGGCACCCAATCAGCCCCAGCATTTT.

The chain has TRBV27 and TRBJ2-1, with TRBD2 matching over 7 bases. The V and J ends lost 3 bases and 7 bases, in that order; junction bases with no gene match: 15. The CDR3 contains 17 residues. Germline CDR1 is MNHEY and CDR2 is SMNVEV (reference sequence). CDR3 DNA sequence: TGTGCCAGCAGTTTCGGACGAACTAGCGTCCTCAGAAATGAGCAGTTCTTC. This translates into CASSFGRTSVLRNEQFF.

The CDR3 here is CASSYSGGNQPQHF. The CDR3, as DNA: TGTGCCAGCAGTTACTCCGGGGGCAATCAGCCCCAGCATTTT. V is TRBV6-6 and J is TRBJ1-5; the D is unclear. The CDR3 extends over 14 amino acids. Per germline, CDR1 MNHNY and CDR2 SVGAGI (reference sequence). V lost 0 bases and J 2 bases, leaving 5 bases between the germline ends.